This T cell receptor (beta chain) is from a study of cytotoxic CD8 clonotypes in ibrutinib-treated CLL. Study at large: Partial response was seen in about 24 patients and complete response in 2; after median 68 months, approximately 14 stayed remitted, roughly 12 progressed. The study recorded mean values of approximately 260,000 productive templates and under 100,000 productive rearrangements per sample. Once treatment had gone on for a median of around eleven months, range 6 to 36, response samples were drawn.

The assay was immunoSEQ multiplex PCR, and TCRdb's table has in-frame clones only and misses some. The sample has 150,000 to 200,000 clones, 72% seen once; the top ten hold around an eighth. Study findings and constraints: While tracking circulating CD8+ T-cell counts, baseline clonality exceeded that of age-matched healthy donors.

Comments on this clone: Its antigen is still unknown.

Germline V gene data show CDR1 as WNHNN and CDR2 as SYGVQD (reference sequence). The CDR3 covers 17 residues. V was cut by 1 base and J by 0 bases, with 12 bases left in between. The source of this sequence is a human donor with chronic lymphocytic leukemia. Here the sequenced sample was PBMCs, taken after 24 months of ibrutinib treatment. The chain couples TRBV10-1 to TRBJ2-2; TRBD1 is a possible D gene (6 bases). CDR3 protein: CASSEFQTGSNTGELFF. CDR3 nucleotides: TGCGCCAGCAGTGAGTTCCAGACAGGATCGAACACCGGGGAGCTGTTTTTT.